Presented here are 9 T cell receptor beta chains from one specimen sequenced in a study of shared T cell receptors in the human thymus. The method was immunoSEQ multiplex PCR; TCRdb's version includes in-frame clones alone and lacks a portion of them. The sample shows 700,000 or so clones, 80% to 90% of them seen only once. This same sample was also taken into another study, of human thymus T cells.

The sequenced sample was thymocytes. Source of these receptors: a girl under two years old with a congenital heart defect.

The V and J genes are TRBV5-8 and TRBJ1-2; D is uncertain. Trimming stripped 0 bases from V and 6 bases from J, with 12 bases between. Germline loops: CDR1 SGHTS, CDR2 YDEGEE. The CDR3 extends over 14 amino acids. CDR3: CASSLDRGGNGYTF. CDR3 bases: TGTGCCAGCAGCTTGGACCGGGGTGGAAATGGCTACACCTTC.

This sequence joins TRBV11-2 and TRBJ2-2; possibly TRBD1 for D (5 bases). In germline, CDR1 is SGHAT, CDR2 FQNNGV. This CDR3 region has 18 residues. V was pared by 0 bases and J by 4 bases, with 18 bases between. The CDR3 bases are TGTGCCAGCAGCTTAGATTGGAACGGACCAGGGCGCACCGGGGAGCTGTTTTTT. This encodes CASSLDWNGPGRTGELFF.

The chain combines TRBV5-1 with TRBJ2-2; TRBD1 matches at 7 bases. CDR1 and CDR2 (germline): SGHRS, YFSETQ. V was clipped by 9 bases and J by 6 bases; unmatched bases: 11. The CDR3 runs to 14 residues. CDR3 region: CATQNWTGPGELFF. DNA for the CDR3: TGCGCCACCCAAAACTGGACAGGCCCCGGGGAGCTGTTTTTT.

The chain combines TRBV14 with TRBJ2-1, with 8 bases lining up with TRBD1. Germline V gene data show CDR1 as SGHDN and CDR2 as FVKESK. The CDR3 loop spans 14 amino acids. Trimming removed 4 bases from V and 8 bases from J; junction bases left unmatched: 7. This CDR3 is CASSRTGPQYEQFF. The CDR3 DNA sequence: TGTGCCAGCAGCCGGACAGGGCCCCAATATGAGCAGTTCTTC.

In nucleotides, the CDR3 is TGTGCCAGCAGCTTGCAGCAGGGGGATACGCAGTATTTT. Protein product: CASSLQQGDTQYF. The chain uses TRBV5-4 and TRBJ2-3; the D gene is possibly TRBD1 (6 bases). Trimming pared 1 base from V and 6 bases from J, leaving 9 bases between. In germline, CDR1 is SGHNT, CDR2 YYREEE (reference sequence). The length of the CDR3 is 13 residues.

The chain has TRBV27 and TRBJ1-5; D is perhaps TRBD1 (6 bases). Germline lookup yields CDR1 MNHEY and CDR2 SMNVEV (reference sequence). The CDR3 sequence is 15 residues long. V was shortened by 2 bases and J by 3 bases, with 11 bases between the two germline ends. As DNA, the CDR3 is TGTGCCAGCAGTTTAGACAGGACATTCAATCAGCCCCAGCATTTT. Amino acid sequence: CASSLDRTFNQPQHF.

The CDR3 here is CATSRDWDRASPLHF. Here the CDR3 DNA reads TGTGCCACCAGCAGAGATTGGGACAGGGCCTCACCCCTCCACTTT. The gene calls are TRBV15 and TRBJ1-6; 9 nucleotides align to TRBD1. Germline assignment: CDR1 LNHNV and CDR2 YYDKDF (reference sequence). The CDR3 loop spans 15 amino acids. V shed 0 bases, J shed 10 bases, and the junction held 4 bases outside the gene matches.

This clone appeared a single time. The chain carries TRBV5-4 and TRBJ2-3, with 10 bases lining up with TRBD2. The CDR3 consists of 19 residues. V lost 5 bases, J lost 2 bases, and 17 bases stayed unmatched. Germline V gives CDR1 SGHNT, CDR2 YYREEE (reference sequence). CDR3 sequence reads: CASSRQTSGKPTNTDTQYF. In nucleotides, the CDR3 is TGTGCCAGCAGTCGTCAAACTAGCGGGAAGCCTACGAACACAGATACGCAGTATTTT.

The rearrangement uses TRBV27 and TRBJ2-1; D perhaps matches TRBD2 (5 bases). Germline lookup yields CDR1 MNHEY and CDR2 SMNVEV (reference sequence). The CDR3 is 17 amino acids. The V end lost 0 bases, the J end lost 1 base, and 13 bases lay between the germline ends. The CDR3 sequence is CASSLSLAETSYNEQFF. The CDR3 coding sequence is TGTGCCAGCAGTTTATCCCTAGCCGAGACTTCCTACAATGAGCAGTTCTTC.